The subject of this entry is one TCR beta chain. Its binding antigen is unknown. No much larger clone is present one base from it, and per-base qualities are unavailable. The sample originates from a study of cytomegalovirus exposure and HLA in healthy donors (TCRdb year 2017). As for the study more broadly: An earlier analysis of a few hundred of the donors reported about 280 Gb of sequence data and some 110 million unique TCR beta sequences obtained from 180 million or so T cells. Of the roughly 410 genotyped donors, more than 75% were placed in the genetic ancestry cluster associated with self-reported Caucasian donors. All discovery cohort repertoires had been generated on a single sequencing platform. A later analysis re-examined previously published TCR beta repertoires from 600 to 700 donors and added high-resolution HLA genotyping to investigate patterns of TCR occurrence. The aim of the study was to test whether cataloging public T cell receptors could identify signatures of past pathogen exposure. Five DR-DQ haplotypes were handled as single units for association and clustering, since linkage in the cohort was strong. To predict cytomegalovirus infection status, the study combined high-throughput TCR immunosequencing, statistical association of individual TCRs with disease status, and machine learning. Donor age, sex, ethnicity and CMV serostatus were compiled alongside the repertoire data. Rather than drawing on any new phenotypic data, the later analysis identified candidate immune exposures from TCR beta sequences and the way those sequences occurred across donors. Along with the roughly 610-subject first cohort, a separate validation cohort of over a hundred different subjects was used. Genome-wide SNP genotypes for about 55% of the roughly 670 donors were used in a later genetic analysis, which treated that subset as a discovery cohort. In an earlier analysis of over 550 of the donors, high-throughput TCR beta sequencing was used to judge whether each TCR beta V gene segment behaved as functional or pseudogenic. About 300 gigabases of sequencing data and roughly 90 million unique TCR sequences were included in an early release covering roughly 600 HLA-typed donors. Among approximately 370 genotyped donors of the cohort, an average of approximately 200,000 unique TCR beta nucleotide sequences was sequenced per donor, of which about 19% were non-productive. Typing coverage varied by locus: about 620-640 donors for A, B, C, DRB1 and DQB1; approximately 560 for DQA1; more than 600 for DPA1; approximately 450 for DPB1. Using immunosequencing, the study profiled T cell repertoires from fewer than 700 subjects and related those repertoires to cytomegalovirus serostatus. HLA typing included class I and class II loci at four-digit resolution.

The cohort comprised 550 to 700 healthy bone marrow donors. All cohort members were sampled while nominally healthy, although unrecorded immune exposures were likely present. The donor tested CMV seropositive, placing the donor among the 250 to 300 seropositive members of the cohort. Every donor gave a peripheral blood sample, and the peripheral blood mononuclear cells from that sample were used for TCR beta sequencing. Genomic DNA extraction from the blood cell samples was performed with the Qiagen DNeasy Blood Extraction Kit. The library was built by means of the immunoSEQ multiplex PCR assay. For the multiplex PCR, a mixture combining 60 forward primers for TCR Vbeta segments and 13 reverse primers for TCR Jbeta segments was used. A multiplex PCR assay on genomic DNA amplified the CDR3 region of rearranged TCR beta genes. On the Illumina HiSeq System, the amplified TCR beta libraries were sequenced as 87-base-pair reads. Per the authors' processing: In a later analysis, approximately 74 million unique TCR beta chains were counted across the approximately 640 repertoires, and approximately 9.9 million of these chains were shared by at least two donors. Raw reads were error-corrected and collapsed into unique sequences with a nearest-neighbor algorithm that merged closely related sequences to remove PCR and sequencing errors. To assign V, D and J gene segments, CDR3 sequences were aligned to IMGT reference sequences. Each retained sequence needed at least a six-nucleotide match to both a V gene segment and a J gene segment. Rearrangements were called productive when the CDR3 lacked stop codons and stayed in frame with V and J; all others were non-productive. Following IMGT convention, CDR3 was defined as the stretch from the second conserved V-encoded cysteine up to the conserved J-encoded phenylalanine. In an earlier analysis of more than 550 of the donors, sequences lacking an unambiguous match to a single V gene segment were excluded. An earlier analysis of a few hundred of the donors classified V segments as functional when productive rearrangements were above 56.7% and as segregating when the standard deviation between donors was above 5%. A statistical classification framework was built to diagnose cytomegalovirus status from the catalog of TCR beta chain sequences. In a later analysis, TCR nucleotide sequences were compared against IMGT/GENE-DB human TR gene sequences so that V and J genes could be assigned. Using the TCRdist pipeline, a later analysis assigned CDR3 sequences along with most-parsimonious VDJ recombination scenarios. In a later analysis, every TCR beta chain was defined by the combination of its CDR3 amino acid sequence and its V-gene family, and reads without a unique V-gene family were dropped. A later analysis removed 450 to 600 highly shared, low-generation-probability nucleotide sequences to deal with suspected cross-contamination and a sequencing artifact. For each public chain, a later analysis derived a clonal expansion index from normalized ranks of inferred template counts within each repertoire. Generation probabilities in a later analysis came from a VDJ recombination model fitted to out-of-frame rearrangements, and those results were checked against IGoR. In a later analysis, TCR-TCR, TCR-HLA and TCR-CMV co-occurrence was scored with hypergeometric tests, and a repertoire-size bias correction was applied to TCR pairs. A later analysis estimated false discovery rates by permuting HLA or CMV assignments 20 times. In a later analysis, co-occurring TCRs were grouped using DBSCAN, and TCRdist sequence similarity was added for clustering within HLA-allele-positive subsets. Co-occurrence clustering excluded repertoires with fewer than 30,000 or more than 120,000 public chains, plus five with anomalous nucleotide sharing. This immuneACCESS table, as held by TCRdb, lists in-frame sequences with V and J called but not all clones. Of the missing ones, under half trace to an unresolved V gene in checked studies; the others have no known cause. V, J and clone size are those of that table, while D and trimming were read from the DNA. Counted in this sample were around 130,000 clones; around 80% of them appeared once. Of the sample, 3% falls within the top ten clones.

V is pruned by 2 bases and J by 7 bases, leaving 9 bases of the junction without a gene match. There are 16 amino acids in the CDR3, from cysteine to phenylalanine inclusive. The sequence is cut down to CDR3 DNA, 48 bases in frame from base 1. Paper-wide results and their limitations: According to a later analysis, TCR association rates differed among HLA loci, with DRB1 alleles showing the most associated TCRs and HLA-C alleles showing the fewest. In a later analysis, HLA-associated TCR beta chains were found to be more clonally expanded and to have lower generation probabilities than equally common non-associated chains. A later analysis associated 15,000 to 20,000 TCR beta sequences with specific HLA alleles at a false discovery rate of 0.05. The earlier analysis of approximately 540 of the donors excluded 15 to 20 rarely observed V segments, including chromosome 9 orphons, because counts were too low. Linkage disequilibrium might explain the correlated functional status among segregating V segments, but an unknown experimental factor could not be excluded. According to a later analysis, most CMV-associated TCR beta chains appeared to be HLA-restricted, and the HLA associations seemed to be driven largely by CMV exposure. An earlier analysis of some 590 of the donors showed that most TCR beta V segments appeared in productive rearrangements either about 87% or about 30% of the time, which broadly matched IMGT annotations. The presence/absence analyses assumed that sequencing depth was roughly uniform across donors, and that assumption may not be true. Some IMGT-functional V segments, including TRBV6-2 and TRBV6-3, could not be distinguished by the 87-base-pair reads and were therefore excluded. While some public TCRs were present in many individuals, most TCR sequences turned up only very rarely across donors. Compared with the roughly 670-donor mean, donors in an Asian-associated ancestry cluster had fewer N-insertions in productive TCRs, according to a later genetic analysis. Only TCR beta chains were sequenced in this cohort, and the absence of alpha or paired-chain data limited detectable features. Because HLA typing was unavailable for some donors at each locus, only the typed subset was used in association tests. In a later genetic analysis, a missense DCLRE1C variant was associated with V-gene and J-gene trimming of TCR beta chains, and the association was replicated in an independent cohort. A further reported finding was that TCR beta sequences accurately predicted the HLA-A and HLA-B alleles for most subjects in the first cohort. A later analysis reported that several top co-occurrence clusters appeared linked to parvovirus B19, influenza, CMV and Epstein-Barr virus. The only immune exposure information available for the cohort was CMV serostatus. In vitro tests confirmed that a few of the cytomegalovirus-associated TCR beta chains recognize cytomegalovirus antigens. When HLA alleles, especially DR and DQ, strongly co-occurred, TCR associations were difficult to assign to individual alleles. The sequencing pipeline was judged likely to have produced a cluster of highly shared sequence variants as a technical artifact. It was suggested by the authors that the approach could potentially be generalized to other disease states and immunological phenotypes. The study listed 164 TCR beta chains as associated with cytomegalovirus. The classifier was reported to diagnose cytomegalovirus status with high specificity and sensitivity in both the original cohort and the validation cohort.

The clonotype originates from a woman younger than 30 in good health and CMV-seropositive. The material sequenced was PBMCs. The rearrangement joined TRBV23-1 to TRBJ2-1, with 9 bases aligning to TRBD1. TRBV23-1 carries the ORF label, with uncertain function. The CDR3: CASSQRNRDRVNEQFF. The DNA is as follows: TGCGCCAGCAGTCAACGAAACCGGGACAGGGTTAATGAGCAGTTCTTC.